Included here is one T cell receptor beta chain sequence, with context. Its antigen is currently not known. No much larger clonotype is one base removed from it; base qualities were not supplied. The meaning of the sample's time point label: newly diagnosed, previously untreated cHL patient sample. As a comparison group for the relapsed/refractory trial patients, PBMCs from patients with newly diagnosed, previously untreated classical Hodgkin lymphoma were sequenced. After peripheral blood was drawn into 8 mL Vacutainer Cell Preparation Tubes, PBMCs were isolated by centrifugation and then cryopreserved. The Qiagen DNeasy kit was used to extract genomic DNA from unsorted PBMCs and from the negatively selected CD4+ and CD8+ fractions. Amplification of TCR beta CDR3 regions was done by immunoSEQ multiplex PCR with primers that anneal to V and J segments. Amplification bias was minimized using a synthetic immune receptor repertoire, and residual bias was removed computationally after sequencing. Under the source paper's analysis protocol: Repertoire diversity was quantified as the Shannon entropy index using custom Python scripts. The unsorted, CD4+ and CD8+ repertoires were each analyzed separately, with the exception of combined analyses, where CD4+ and CD8+ sequences were merged in silico. TCRdb re-hosts the immuneACCESS table, in-frame sequences only. Its copies lack some clones; in the studies checked, an unresolved V gene accounts for under half of them, and the cause for the rest is not known. Clone size and V and J calls were adopted from that table, with D and trimming inferred from the DNA. In this sample the table shows tens of thousands of clones, over 85% of which occur a single time. The top ten clonotypes cover 3% to 4% of the sample.

This entry belongs to a study of PD-1 blockade in classical Hodgkin lymphoma (dated by TCRdb to between 2020 and 2021). About the investigation overall: A peripheral blood immune signature of response to PD-1 blockade in classical Hodgkin lymphoma was defined using TCR beta sequencing and CyTOF.

Study-wide findings and limitations: Newly diagnosed patients were reported to have lower baseline TCR diversity than healthy donors, and relapsed/refractory patients were reported to have lower baseline TCR diversity still. The study covered only a single clinical trial cohort, and the causes of the repertoire differences, possibly disease activity or prior therapy, were still not defined.

At the junction V is shortened by 5 bases and J by 1 base, with 12 bases in between. Counted from cysteine to phenylalanine, this CDR3 has 15 amino acids. CDR3 DNA only is kept here, 45 bases in frame from base 1. Reading the germline V gene gives CDR1 SGHAT and CDR2 FQNNGV. This receptor was identified in a human donor with classical Hodgkin lymphoma. The chain couples TRBV11-2 to TRBJ1-3, with the D gene not confidently named. Input material: peripheral blood mononuclear cells (PBMCs). The nucleotide sequence is given as TGTGCCAGCAGCCCCCCAGGCCGTTCTGGAAACACCATATATTTT. Its translation reads: CASSPPGRSGNTIYF.